The source of this T cell receptor (beta chain) is a study of T-cell memory formation after mild COVID-19 (dated by TCRdb to the early 2020s). At the level of the whole study: Most TCR sequence clusters were specific to one of the two donors. In a couple of donors, T-cell clones that expanded and contracted after mild COVID-19 were tracked by sequencing TCRalpha and TCRbeta repertoires over time. The cohort was made up of two young adult volunteers, one female and one male, who were previously healthy.

V is clipped by 6 bases and J by 3 bases, and the sequence between their germline boundaries is 14 bases long. The CDR3 goes from the cysteine to the phenylalanine over 14 residues. Kept here is only the CDR3 DNA, which spans 42 bases and is read in frame from base 1. Instrument on record: Illumina NovaSeq 6000. TCRalpha and TCRbeta cDNA libraries were constructed by 5'RACE with constant-segment primers, with sample barcodes and unique molecular identifiers being introduced. RNA was extracted from every sample with Trizol reagent. Library amplification was performed in two PCR steps, and a second sample barcode and Illumina TruSeq adapters were introduced in the second step. Sequencing of libraries was performed on an Illumina NovaSeq with 2 x 150 bp paired-end reads. The source study handled its data this way. The reads were demultiplexed and collapsed into UMI-guided consensus sequences using migec v1.2.7. Using mixcr v2.1.11, UMI consensuses were aligned to TRA and TRB V and J templates and then assembled into clonotypes. Expanded or contracted clonotypes were those called significant by both edgeR and NoisET, with noise models trained on biological replicates. edgeR calls used a false discovery rate-adjusted p below 0.01 and a log2 fold-change threshold of 1. As an exploratory analysis of dynamics, max-normalized trajectories of the 1000 most abundant clonotypes were examined by PCA with hierarchical clustering. Separately sequenced CD4+ and CD8+ repertoires were used to assign a CD4 or CD8 phenotype to each responding clone. TCRdb passed the public sequencing reads through fastp at Q25 and MiXCR, retaining productive beta sequences. Entries are consolidated by CDR3 protein sequence, retaining the most common genes and DNA. The V and J calls come from TCRdb's annotation, not from the publication. The sample data list 500,000 to 550,000 distinct CDR3 sequences, and roughly 22% of these were observed just once. Roughly an eighth of the sample belongs to the ten largest clones.

Only one count was recorded for this clonotype. The specificity of this receptor is unknown. Base qualities were left out, and no much larger clone turns up one base away. One read is thin evidence. Findings and caveats that apply to the study as a whole: SARS-CoV-2 specificity was not confirmed for the second-wave clones peaking on day 37. The detection of some responding clones in pre-infection memory suggests that pre-existing cross-reactive memory T cells joined the SARS-CoV-2 response. The study included only a couple of mild cases, and larger cohorts that include severe cases with pre-infection samples were judged to be necessary. Contracting CD4+ clones turned up mainly in the CM and EM memory subsets, whereas EMRA was where CD8+ clones were enriched. From day 15 to 85, contracting clones showed balanced CD4/CD8 phenotypes, whereas a second wave of clones that expanded from day 15 to 37 leaned towards CD4+.

Ficoll-Paque density gradient centrifugation was the method used to isolate PBMCs. The clonotype was recovered from an adult woman who had mild COVID-19 (a few samples of this study predate the infection). The sample titles of this study are shuffled in the database, so cell type and time point are left out; the donor was told from shared clones. Sample: PBMCs or a T cell subset sorted from them (not recorded which). This sequence uses TRBV12-3 or TRBV12-4 and TRBJ1-2; the D gene lacks a confident call. The DNA sequence reads TGTGCCAGCAGGCGTACTGGAGGACACTATGGCTACACCTTC. The encoded protein is CASRRTGGHYGYTF.